The 10 T cell receptor beta chains given below trace back to one sample, sequenced in a study of tissue T cells after allogeneic stem cell transplantation. Here immunoSEQ multiplex PCR was the method, and the copy in TCRdb shows in-frame clones only, minus some. The sample consists of about 24,000 clones, around 67% of them appearing once. The source material was tissue from the ileum, sampled at autopsy. The source of these receptors is a female donor older than 55 with lung cancer.

CDR3 loop: CASSLSQMNTEAFF. The CDR3 DNA is TGTGCCAGCAGCCTTTCCCAAATGAACACTGAAGCTTTCTTT. The chain has TRBV6-5 and TRBJ1-1; D is undetermined. Trimming cost V 6 bases and J 0 bases, with 11 bases left between them. This CDR3 region has 14 residues. Germline V gene data show CDR1 as MNHEY and CDR2 as SVGAGI.

This clone has only one observation. The rearrangement joins TRBV10-1 to TRBJ2-5, with 7 bases identical to TRBD2. With 0 bases clipped from V and 6 bases from J, the junction kept 10 bases outside the gene matches. This CDR3 spans 16 amino acids. Germline V lookup: CDR1 WNHNN, CDR2 SYGVQD (reference sequence). The CDR3 region has the DNA TGCGCCAGCAGTGAGTCGAATTGGGCGGGAGTAAAGACCCAGTACTTC. Its translation is CASSESNWAGVKTQYF.

The V and J genes are TRBV5-1 and TRBJ1-1; the match to TRBD1 covers 9 bases. Unmatched junction bases numbered 10, after V lost 1 base and J lost 6 bases. The germline gives CDR1 SGHRS, CDR2 YFSETQ. The CDR3 contains 16 residues. The CDR3 is CASSLFPDRGVAEAFF. The CDR3 DNA reads TGCGCCAGCAGCTTGTTTCCGGACAGGGGAGTCGCTGAAGCTTTCTTT.

The gene calls are TRBV7-2 and TRBJ2-1, with 11 bases fitting TRBD1. This CDR3 is 15 amino acids long. Looked up from germline, CDR1 is SGHTA and CDR2 is FQGNSA. After removal of 5 bases from V and 7 bases from J, the junction contained 7 bases not matched to a gene. The CDR3 sequence: CASSTRTGGWNEQFF. In DNA, the CDR3 is TGTGCCAGCAGCACACGGACAGGGGGCTGGAATGAGCAGTTCTTC.

V usage is TRBV15 and J usage is TRBJ2-5, with 7 bases that match TRBD1. CDR3 length: 14 residues. V gave up 4 bases and J gave up 4 bases; unmatched junction bases: 6. Germline CDR1 is LNHNV and CDR2 is YYDKDF (reference sequence). CDR3 sequence: CATSILTGRETQYF. For the CDR3, the DNA is TGTGCCACCAGCATCTTGACAGGGCGAGAGACCCAGTACTTC.

This chain links TRBV19 with TRBJ1-1; 8 bases are shared with TRBD1. Germline CDR1 reads LNHDA; CDR2 reads SQIVND (reference sequence). The length of the CDR3 is 15 residues. V shed 3 bases, J shed 0 bases, and the junction held 3 bases outside the gene matches. CDR3 amino acids: CASSMTGVLNTEAFF. In DNA form, the CDR3 reads TGTGCCAGTAGTATGACAGGGGTCCTGAACACTGAAGCTTTCTTT.

There are a few counts of this clone. The rearrangement links TRBV3-1 (or the pseudogene TRBV3-2) to TRBJ2-7, with D perhaps TRBD1 (5 bases). CDR1 is LGHDT and CDR2 is YNNKEL in the germline V gene (reference sequence). This CDR3 is built from 12 residues. V was trimmed by 5 bases and J by 0 bases, leaving 5 bases between them. CDR3 DNA: TGTGCCAGCAGCGACAGCTCCTACGAGCAGTACTTC. Its protein is CASSDSSYEQYF.

The genes are TRBV24-1 and TRBJ2-3, with a tentative D call TRBD1 (6 bases). V dropped 3 bases and J dropped 2 bases, with 14 bases sitting between them. CDR1 is KGHDR, CDR2 SFDVKD, per germline. The CDR3 runs to 16 residues. CDR3 sequence: CATSDRVDRITDTQYF. The CDR3, as DNA: TGTGCCACCAGTGATAGAGTTGACAGGATCACAGATACGCAGTATTTT.

The V call is TRBV30, the J call TRBJ1-1; D call uncertain. The germline V gene encodes CDR1 GTSNPN and CDR2 SVGIG (reference sequence). V lost 3 bases and J 6 bases, leaving 11 bases between the germline ends. The CDR3 has 12 residues. The CDR3, as DNA: TGTGCCTGGAGGACCTTGTCCGCTGAAGCTTTCTTT. Translating it yields CAWRTLSAEAFF.

The CDR3 DNA follows: TGTGCCAGCAGCCCGTATAGAGGGAATAATTCACCCCTCCACTTT. Translated: CASSPYRGNNSPLHF. The rearrangement links TRBV14 to TRBJ1-6, with D unclear. Germline V lookup: CDR1 SGHDN, CDR2 FVKESK. Trimming pared 4 bases from V and 5 bases from J, leaving 12 bases between. The CDR3 is 15 residues long.